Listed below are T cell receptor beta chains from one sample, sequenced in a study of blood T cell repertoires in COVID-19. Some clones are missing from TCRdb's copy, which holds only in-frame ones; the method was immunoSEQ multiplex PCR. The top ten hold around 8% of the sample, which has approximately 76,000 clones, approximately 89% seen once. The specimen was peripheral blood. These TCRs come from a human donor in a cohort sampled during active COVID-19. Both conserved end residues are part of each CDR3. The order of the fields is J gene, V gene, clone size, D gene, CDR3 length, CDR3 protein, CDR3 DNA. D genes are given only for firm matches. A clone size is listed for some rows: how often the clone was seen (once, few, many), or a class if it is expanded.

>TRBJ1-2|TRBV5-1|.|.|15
CASSLGARSDYGYTF
TGCGCCAGCAGCTTGGGAGCTAGGTCGGACTATGGCTACACCTTC
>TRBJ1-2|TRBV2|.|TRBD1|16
CASSDKTGGANYGYTF
TGTGCCAGCAGTGATAAGACAGGGGGCGCTAACTATGGCTACACCTTC
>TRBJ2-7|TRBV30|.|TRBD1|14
CALLPGQGPYEQYF
TGTGCTCTACTTCCGGGACAGGGACCCTACGAGCAGTACTTC
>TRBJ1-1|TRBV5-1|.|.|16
CASSLAWEPGRPEAFF
TGCGCCAGCAGCTTGGCGTGGGAGCCAGGGAGGCCTGAAGCTTTCTTT
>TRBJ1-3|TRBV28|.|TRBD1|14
CASRGQGTGNTIYF
TGTGCCAGCAGGGGACAGGGAACTGGAAACACCATATATTTT
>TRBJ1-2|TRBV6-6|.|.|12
CASTGGSEGYTF
TGTGCCAGCACCGGGGGATCTGAGGGCTACACCTTC
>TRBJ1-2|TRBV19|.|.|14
CASRPTGSNYGYTF
TGTGCCAGTAGACCAACAGGGTCCAACTATGGCTACACCTTC
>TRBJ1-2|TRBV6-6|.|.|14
CASSHRDLSYGYTF
TGTGCCAGCAGTCACAGGGATCTCAGCTATGGCTACACCTTC
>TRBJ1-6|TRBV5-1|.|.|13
CASALVQRSPLHF
TGCGCCAGCGCTTTGGTACAGAGATCACCCCTCCACTTT
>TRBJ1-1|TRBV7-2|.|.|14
CASSLSGPDTEAFF
TGTGCCAGCAGCTTAAGTGGCCCTGACACTGAAGCTTTCTTT
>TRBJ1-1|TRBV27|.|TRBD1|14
CASSPTGTGREAFF
TGTGCCAGCAGTCCGACAGGGACCGGACGGGAAGCTTTCTTT
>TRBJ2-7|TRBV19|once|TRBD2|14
CASSSASGGYEQYF
TGTGCCAGTAGTAGCGCTAGCGGGGGGTACGAGCAGTACTTC
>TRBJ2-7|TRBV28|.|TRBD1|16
CASSLPRDRGSYEQYF
TGTGCCAGCAGTTTGCCCCGGGACAGGGGTTCCTACGAGCAGTACTTC
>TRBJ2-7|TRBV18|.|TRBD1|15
CASSPGTGGGYEQYF
TGTGCCAGCTCACCAGGGACAGGGGGCGGTTACGAGCAGTACTTC
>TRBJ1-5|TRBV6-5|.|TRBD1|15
CASTHRGETGQPQHF
TGTGCCAGCACCCACAGGGGAGAAACGGGTCAGCCCCAGCATTTT
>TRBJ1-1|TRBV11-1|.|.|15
CASSYFTGRRTEAFF
TGTGCCAGCAGTTATTTCACAGGGAGACGGACTGAAGCTTTCTTT
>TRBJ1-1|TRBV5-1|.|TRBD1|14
CASSALEGAGEAFF
TGCGCCAGCAGTGCGTTGGAGGGGGCAGGTGAAGCTTTCTTT
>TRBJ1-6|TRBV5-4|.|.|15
CASSPGTNKDSPLHF
TGTGCCAGCAGCCCCGGGACAAATAAGGATTCACCCCTCCACTTT
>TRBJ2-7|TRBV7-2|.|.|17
CASSLGDSRTFSYEQYF
TGTGCCAGCAGCTTAGGGGATTCCAGGACTTTCTCCTACGAGCAGTACTTC
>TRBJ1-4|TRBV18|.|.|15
CASSLQEATNEKLFF
TGTGCCAGCTCACTTCAGGAGGCAACTAATGAAAAACTGTTTTTT
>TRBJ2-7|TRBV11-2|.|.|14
CASSYRVNGYEQYF
TGTGCCAGCAGCTACAGGGTTAACGGATACGAGCAGTACTTC
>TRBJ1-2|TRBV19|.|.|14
CAIKFHDGLESYTF
TGTGCCATAAAGTTTCATGACGGACTCGAAAGCTACACCTTC
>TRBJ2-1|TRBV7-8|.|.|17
CASSRRELEELYNEQFF
TGTGCCAGCAGTCGAAGGGAGCTAGAGGAACTCTACAATGAGCAGTTCTTC
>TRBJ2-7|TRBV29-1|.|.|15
CSVSTPGGSAYEQYF
TGCAGCGTCTCCACCCCCGGGGGTAGCGCCTACGAGCAGTACTTC
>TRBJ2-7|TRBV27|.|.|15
CASSLRAGPGDEQYF
TGTGCCAGCAGTTTAAGAGCAGGGCCGGGTGACGAGCAGTACTTC
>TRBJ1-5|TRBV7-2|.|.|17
CASSGGAGEPSNQPQHF
TGTGCCAGCAGCGGGGGGGCAGGGGAACCCTCAAATCAGCCCCAGCATTTT
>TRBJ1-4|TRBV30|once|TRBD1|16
CAWPGQGNRANEKLFF
TGTGCCTGGCCGGGACAGGGTAATAGAGCTAATGAAAAACTGTTTTTT
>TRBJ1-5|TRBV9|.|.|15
CASSVGGGWDQPQHF
TGTGCCAGCAGCGTAGGAGGCGGCTGGGATCAGCCCCAGCATTTT
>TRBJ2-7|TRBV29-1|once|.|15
CSVKTALSGGGEQYF
TGCAGCGTTAAAACCGCTCTATCTGGGGGAGGAGAGCAGTACTTC
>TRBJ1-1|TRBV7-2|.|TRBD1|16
CASSLAPDRERTEAFF
TGTGCCAGCAGCTTAGCGCCCGACAGGGAGCGCACTGAAGCTTTCTTT
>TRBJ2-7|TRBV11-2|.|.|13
CASSLGSSYEQYF
TGTGCCAGCAGCTTAGGCAGCTCCTACGAGCAGTACTTC
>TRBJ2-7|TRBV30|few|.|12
CAWSEAGVEQYF
TGTGCCTGGAGTGAGGCAGGCGTGGAGCAGTACTTC
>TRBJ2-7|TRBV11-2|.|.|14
CASSPGLRSYEQYF
TGTGCCAGCAGCCCAGGGCTCAGATCCTACGAGCAGTACTTC
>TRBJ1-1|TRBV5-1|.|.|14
CASSLGGGGTEAFF
TGCGCCAGCAGCTTGGGTGGTGGCGGCACTGAAGCTTTCTTT
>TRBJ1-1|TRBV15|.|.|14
CATRPLRENTEAFF
TGTGCCACCAGACCTTTGAGAGAGAACACTGAAGCTTTCTTT
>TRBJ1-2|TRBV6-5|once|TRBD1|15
CASSSVQGNNYGYTF
TGTGCCAGCAGTTCAGTACAGGGGAATAACTATGGCTACACCTTC